Listed below are T cell receptor beta chains from one sample, sequenced in a study of cytomegalovirus exposure and HLA in healthy donors. Sequencing was performed with immunoSEQ multiplex PCR; in TCRdb, only in-frame clones are kept and a portion is missing. The data show 100,000 to 150,000 clones, 85% to 90% seen once. Sequenced sample: PBMCs. The receptors come from a man between 25 and 39 years old in good health and CMV-seronegative. CDR3s include the opening cysteine and the closing phenylalanine or tryptophan. A D gene is named only where the DNA matches it firmly. A row's size may be missing; if present it is once, few, many or a size class.

d_gene: TRBD2; v_gene: TRBV6-1; abundance: NA; j_gene: TRBJ2-7; CDR3aa: CASSELAGGPYEQYF; CDR3nt: TGTGCCAGCAGTGAACTAGCGGGAGGGCCGTACGAGCAGTACTTC
d_gene: TRBD2; v_gene: TRBV5-5; abundance: NA; j_gene: TRBJ2-1; CDR3aa: CASSLDGLAGGDEQFF; CDR3nt: TGTGCCAGCAGCTTGGACGGACTAGCGGGAGGAGATGAGCAGTTCTTC
d_gene: NA; v_gene: TRBV2; abundance: NA; j_gene: TRBJ2-5; CDR3aa: CASSDNQETQYF; CDR3nt: TGTGCCAGCAGTGACAATCAAGAGACCCAGTACTTC
d_gene: NA; v_gene: TRBV27; abundance: NA; j_gene: TRBJ1-1; CDR3aa: CASSLGDLNTEAFF; CDR3nt: TGTGCCAGCAGTTTGGGCGACCTGAACACTGAAGCTTTCTTT
d_gene: NA; v_gene: TRBV7-6; abundance: NA; j_gene: TRBJ2-7; CDR3aa: CASSLERGTYEQYF; CDR3nt: TGTGCCAGCAGCTTAGAGAGGGGGACCTACGAGCAGTACTTC
d_gene: NA; v_gene: TRBV19; abundance: NA; j_gene: TRBJ1-1; CDR3aa: CASSILAGALGTEAFF; CDR3nt: TGTGCCAGTAGTATATTAGCAGGGGCTTTGGGCACTGAAGCTTTCTTT
d_gene: TRBD1; v_gene: TRBV7-9; abundance: NA; j_gene: TRBJ2-7; CDR3aa: CASSLRRDRISYEQYF; CDR3nt: TGTGCCAGCAGCTTACGTCGGGACAGAATATCTTACGAGCAGTACTTC
d_gene: NA; v_gene: TRBV9; abundance: once; j_gene: TRBJ1-1; CDR3aa: CASSAPLGTSSVNTEAFF; CDR3nt: TGTGCCAGCAGCGCCCCCTTAGGGACTTCAAGCGTGAACACTGAAGCTTTCTTT
d_gene: NA; v_gene: TRBV5-1; abundance: NA; j_gene: TRBJ2-2; CDR3aa: CASSSGDTNTGELFF; CDR3nt: TGCGCCAGCAGCTCTGGGGACACAAACACCGGGGAGCTGTTTTTT
d_gene: TRBD2; v_gene: TRBV9; abundance: NA; j_gene: TRBJ2-1; CDR3aa: CASSVVTGGQTNEQFF; CDR3nt: TGTGCCAGCAGCGTAGTTACGGGAGGCCAAACTAATGAGCAGTTCTTC
d_gene: NA; v_gene: TRBV5-1; abundance: NA; j_gene: TRBJ2-2; CDR3aa: CASRIDSYTGELFF; CDR3nt: TGCGCCAGCAGGATCGACTCGTACACCGGGGAGCTGTTTTTT
d_gene: TRBD1; v_gene: TRBV7-9; abundance: NA; j_gene: TRBJ2-5; CDR3aa: CASSLVTGTGELETQYF; CDR3nt: TGTGCCAGCAGCTTAGTCACGGGGACAGGGGAATTAGAGACCCAGTACTTC
d_gene: NA; v_gene: TRBV11-2; abundance: NA; j_gene: TRBJ2-1; CDR3aa: CASSLVGSRRDNEQFF; CDR3nt: TGTGCCAGCAGCTTAGTAGGGAGCCGACGGGACAATGAGCAGTTCTTC
d_gene: TRBD1; v_gene: TRBV19; abundance: once; j_gene: TRBJ1-4; CDR3aa: CASTHSRDRESREKLFF; CDR3nt: TGTGCCAGTACCCACTCCCGGGACAGGGAATCACGAGAAAAACTGTTTTTT
d_gene: NA; v_gene: TRBV7-2; abundance: NA; j_gene: TRBJ1-1; CDR3aa: CASSPGGAEAFF; CDR3nt: TGTGCCAGCAGCCCTGGGGGGGCCGAAGCTTTCTTT
d_gene: TRBD2; v_gene: TRBV4-1; abundance: once; j_gene: TRBJ2-1; CDR3aa: CASSQEVLAASSYNEQFF; CDR3nt: TGCGCCAGCAGCCAAGAGGTCCTAGCGGCCAGCTCCTACAATGAGCAGTTCTTC
d_gene: NA; v_gene: TRBV7-2; abundance: NA; j_gene: TRBJ1-5; CDR3aa: CASTPHGGNQPQHF; CDR3nt: TGTGCCAGCACCCCCCACGGAGGCAATCAGCCCCAGCATTTT
d_gene: NA; v_gene: TRBV11-2; abundance: NA; j_gene: TRBJ2-2; CDR3aa: CASSFNRKGNTGELFF; CDR3nt: TGTGCCAGCAGTTTTAACAGGAAGGGAAACACCGGGGAGCTGTTTTTT
d_gene: TRBD1; v_gene: TRBV5-4; abundance: NA; j_gene: TRBJ2-7; CDR3aa: CASSLRDRVREQYF; CDR3nt: TGTGCCAGCAGCTTGAGGGACAGGGTACGGGAGCAGTACTTC
d_gene: TRBD1; v_gene: TRBV11-2; abundance: NA; j_gene: TRBJ1-1; CDR3aa: CASSPSTGMSTEAFF; CDR3nt: TGTGCCAGCAGCCCGTCGACAGGGATGAGCACTGAAGCTTTCTTT
d_gene: TRBD1; v_gene: TRBV18; abundance: NA; j_gene: TRBJ1-5; CDR3aa: CASSPDRDQPQHF; CDR3nt: TGTGCCAGCTCACCGGACAGGGATCAGCCCCAGCATTTT
d_gene: NA; v_gene: TRBV2; abundance: few; j_gene: TRBJ2-1; CDR3aa: CASKAHNEQFF; CDR3nt: TGTGCCAGCAAAGCGCACAATGAGCAGTTCTTC
d_gene: NA; v_gene: TRBV7-3; abundance: NA; j_gene: TRBJ1-2; CDR3aa: CASSPPGKGLDGYTF; CDR3nt: TGTGCCAGCAGCCCTCCAGGGAAAGGGCTGGATGGCTACACCTTC
d_gene: NA; v_gene: TRBV4-1; abundance: once; j_gene: TRBJ2-1; CDR3aa: CASSPTQDEQFF; CDR3nt: TGCGCCAGCAGCCCGACACAGGATGAGCAGTTCTTC
d_gene: TRBD2; v_gene: TRBV19; abundance: once; j_gene: TRBJ2-7; CDR3aa: CASSSLAGGPDEQYF; CDR3nt: TGTGCCAGTAGTTCTCTAGCGGGAGGGCCGGATGAGCAGTACTTC
d_gene: TRBD1; v_gene: TRBV5-1; abundance: NA; j_gene: TRBJ2-7; CDR3aa: CASGQGRHEQYF; CDR3nt: TGCGCCAGCGGACAGGGGCGGCACGAGCAGTACTTC
d_gene: NA; v_gene: TRBV10-3; abundance: NA; j_gene: TRBJ2-2; CDR3aa: CAISDRGNTGELFF; CDR3nt: TGTGCCATCAGTGACAGGGGGAACACCGGGGAGCTGTTTTTT
d_gene: TRBD1; v_gene: TRBV27; abundance: NA; j_gene: TRBJ1-5; CDR3aa: CASSFRQGGNQPQHF; CDR3nt: TGTGCCAGCAGTTTCCGACAGGGTGGCAATCAGCCCCAGCATTTT
d_gene: NA; v_gene: TRBV19; abundance: NA; j_gene: TRBJ1-3; CDR3aa: CASSMKIMTGPYSGNTIYF; CDR3nt: TGTGCCAGTAGTATGAAGATAATGACAGGCCCCTACTCTGGAAACACCATATATTTT
d_gene: NA; v_gene: TRBV6-1; abundance: few; j_gene: TRBJ2-7; CDR3aa: CASSAAQGSSYEQYF; CDR3nt: TGTGCCAGCAGTGCCGCTCAAGGGAGCTCCTACGAGCAGTACTTC
d_gene: NA; v_gene: TRBV6-1; abundance: once; j_gene: TRBJ1-5; CDR3aa: CASRETGPQHF; CDR3nt: TGTGCCAGCAGGGAAACAGGGCCCCAGCATTTT
d_gene: TRBD1; v_gene: TRBV29-1; abundance: NA; j_gene: TRBJ1-2; CDR3aa: CSGTGEGYGYTF; CDR3nt: TGCAGCGGAACAGGGGAAGGCTATGGCTACACCTTC